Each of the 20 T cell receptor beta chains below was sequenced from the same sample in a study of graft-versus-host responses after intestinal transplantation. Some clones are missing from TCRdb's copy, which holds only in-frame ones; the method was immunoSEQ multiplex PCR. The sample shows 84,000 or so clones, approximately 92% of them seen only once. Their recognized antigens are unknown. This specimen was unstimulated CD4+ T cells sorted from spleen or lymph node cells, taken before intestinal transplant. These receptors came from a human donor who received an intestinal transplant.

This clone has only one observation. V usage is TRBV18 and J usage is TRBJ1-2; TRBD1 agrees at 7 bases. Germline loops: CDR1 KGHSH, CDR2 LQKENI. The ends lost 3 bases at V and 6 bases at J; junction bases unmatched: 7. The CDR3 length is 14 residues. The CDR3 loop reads CASSPNTGADGYTF. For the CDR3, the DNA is TGTGCCAGCTCACCGAATACAGGGGCGGATGGCTACACCTTC.

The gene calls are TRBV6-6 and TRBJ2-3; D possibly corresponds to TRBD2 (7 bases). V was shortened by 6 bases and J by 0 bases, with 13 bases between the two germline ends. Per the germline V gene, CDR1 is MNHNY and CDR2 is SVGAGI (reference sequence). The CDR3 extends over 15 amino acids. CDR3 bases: TGTGCCAGCAGGGAGAGCGGGACAAGCACAGATACGCAGTATTTT. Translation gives CASRESGTSTDTQYF.

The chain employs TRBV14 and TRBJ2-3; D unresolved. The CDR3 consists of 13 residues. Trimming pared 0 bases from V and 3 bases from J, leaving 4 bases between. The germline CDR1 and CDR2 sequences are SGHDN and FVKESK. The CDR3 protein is CASSQERTDTQYF. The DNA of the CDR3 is TGTGCCAGCAGCCAAGAACGTACAGATACGCAGTATTTT.

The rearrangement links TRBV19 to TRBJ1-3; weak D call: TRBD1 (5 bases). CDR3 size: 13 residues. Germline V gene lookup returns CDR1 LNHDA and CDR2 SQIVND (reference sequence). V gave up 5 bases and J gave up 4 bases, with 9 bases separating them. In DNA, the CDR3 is TGTGCCAGTAGTTCACAGGACGGAAACACCATATATTTT. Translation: CASSSQDGNTIYF.

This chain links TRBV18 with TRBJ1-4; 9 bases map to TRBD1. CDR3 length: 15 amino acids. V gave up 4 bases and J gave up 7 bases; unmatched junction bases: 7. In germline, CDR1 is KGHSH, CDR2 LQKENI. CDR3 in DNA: TGTGCCAGCTCACTACAGGGGGCTGGACGTGAAAAACTGTTTTTT. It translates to CASSLQGAGREKLFF.

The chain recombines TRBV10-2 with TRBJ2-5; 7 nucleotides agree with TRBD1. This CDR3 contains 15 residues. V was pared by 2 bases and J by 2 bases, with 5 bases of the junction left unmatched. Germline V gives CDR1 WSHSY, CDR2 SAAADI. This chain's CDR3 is CASSEPGTVQETQYF. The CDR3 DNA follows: TGCGCCAGCAGTGAGCCTGGGACAGTACAAGAGACCCAGTACTTC.

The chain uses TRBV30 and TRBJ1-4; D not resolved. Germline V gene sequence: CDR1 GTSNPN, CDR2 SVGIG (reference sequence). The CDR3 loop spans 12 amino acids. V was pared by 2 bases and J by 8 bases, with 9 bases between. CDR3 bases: TGTGCCTGGAGTCCCCGTAACGAAAAACTGTTTTTT. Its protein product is CAWSPRNEKLFF.

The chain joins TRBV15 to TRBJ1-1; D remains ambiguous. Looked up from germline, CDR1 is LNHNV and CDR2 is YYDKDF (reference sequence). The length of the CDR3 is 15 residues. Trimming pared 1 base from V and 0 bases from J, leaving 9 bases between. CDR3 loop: CATSRGGRLNTEAFF. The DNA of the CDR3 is TGTGCCACCAGCAGAGGCGGACGGTTGAACACTGAAGCTTTCTTT. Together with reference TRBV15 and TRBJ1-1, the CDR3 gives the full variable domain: DAMVIQNPRYQVTQFGKPVTLSCSQTLNHNVMYWYQQKSSQAPKLLFHYYDKDFNNEADTPDNFQSRRPNTSFCFLDIRSPGLGDTAMYLCATSRGGRLNTEAFFGQGTRLTVV.

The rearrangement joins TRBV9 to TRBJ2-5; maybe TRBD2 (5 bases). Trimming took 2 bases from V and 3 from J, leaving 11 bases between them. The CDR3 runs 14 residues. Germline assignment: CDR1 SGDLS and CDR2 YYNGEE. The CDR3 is CASSVTPREETQYF. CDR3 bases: TGTGCCAGCAGCGTCACCCCGCGGGAAGAGACCCAGTACTTC.

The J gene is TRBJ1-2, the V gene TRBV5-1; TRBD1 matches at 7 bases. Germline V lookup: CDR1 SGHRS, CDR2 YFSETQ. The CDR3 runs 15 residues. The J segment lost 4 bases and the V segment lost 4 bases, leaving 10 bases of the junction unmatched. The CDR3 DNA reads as TGCGCCAGCAGCCCCCGACAGGGCATCTCCTATGGCTACACCTTC. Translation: CASSPRQGISYGYTF.

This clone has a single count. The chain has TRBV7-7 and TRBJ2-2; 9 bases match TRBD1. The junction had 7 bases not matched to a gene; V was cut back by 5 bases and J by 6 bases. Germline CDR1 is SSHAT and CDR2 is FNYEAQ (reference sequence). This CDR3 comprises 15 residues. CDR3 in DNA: TGTGCCAGCAGCCCAGACAGGGGGTTTGCCGGGGAGCTGTTTTTT. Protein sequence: CASSPDRGFAGELFF.

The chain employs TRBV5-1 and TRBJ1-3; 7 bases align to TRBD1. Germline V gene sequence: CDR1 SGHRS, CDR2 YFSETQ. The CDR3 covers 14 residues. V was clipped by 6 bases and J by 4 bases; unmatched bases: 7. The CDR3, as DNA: TGCGCCAGCACCATGACAGGGCTGGGAAACACCATATATTTT. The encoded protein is CASTMTGLGNTIYF.

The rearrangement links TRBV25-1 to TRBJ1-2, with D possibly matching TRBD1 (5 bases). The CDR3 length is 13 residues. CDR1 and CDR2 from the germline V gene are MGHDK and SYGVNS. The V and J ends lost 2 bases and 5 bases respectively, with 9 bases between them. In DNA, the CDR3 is TGTGCCAGCAGTGAAGGGACGGTTTATGGCTACACCTTC. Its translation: CASSEGTVYGYTF.

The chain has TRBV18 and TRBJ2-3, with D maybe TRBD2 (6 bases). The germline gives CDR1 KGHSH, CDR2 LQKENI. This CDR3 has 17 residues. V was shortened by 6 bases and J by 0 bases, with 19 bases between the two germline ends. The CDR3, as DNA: TGTGCCAGCTCGGTATACCGGGACTTAAAAAGCACAGATACGCAGTATTTT. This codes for CASSVYRDLKSTDTQYF. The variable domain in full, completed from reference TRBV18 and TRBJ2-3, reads NAGVMQNPRHLVRRRGQEARLRCSPMKGHSHVYWYRQLPEEGLKFMVYLQKENIIDESGMPKERFSAEFPKEGPSILRIQQVVRGDSAAYFCASSVYRDLKSTDTQYFGPGTRLTVL.

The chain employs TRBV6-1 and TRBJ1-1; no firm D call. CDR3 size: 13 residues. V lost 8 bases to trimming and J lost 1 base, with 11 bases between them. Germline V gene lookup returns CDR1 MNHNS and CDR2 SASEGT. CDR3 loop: CASVQNPNTEAFF. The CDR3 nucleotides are TGTGCCAGCGTTCAGAACCCGAACACTGAAGCTTTCTTT.

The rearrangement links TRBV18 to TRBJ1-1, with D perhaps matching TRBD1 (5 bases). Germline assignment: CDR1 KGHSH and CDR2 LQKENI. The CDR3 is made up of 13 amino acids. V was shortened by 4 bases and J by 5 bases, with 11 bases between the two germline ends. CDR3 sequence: CASSLEEGTEAFF. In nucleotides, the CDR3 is TGTGCCAGCTCACTGGAGGAGGGGACTGAAGCTTTCTTT.

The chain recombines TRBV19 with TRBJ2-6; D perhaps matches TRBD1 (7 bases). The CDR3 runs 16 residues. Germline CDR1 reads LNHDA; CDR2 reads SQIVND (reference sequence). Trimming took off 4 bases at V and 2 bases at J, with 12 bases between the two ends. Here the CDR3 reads CASSTRRGAGANVLTF. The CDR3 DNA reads TGTGCCAGTAGTACCCGCAGGGGGGCTGGGGCCAACGTCCTGACTTTC.

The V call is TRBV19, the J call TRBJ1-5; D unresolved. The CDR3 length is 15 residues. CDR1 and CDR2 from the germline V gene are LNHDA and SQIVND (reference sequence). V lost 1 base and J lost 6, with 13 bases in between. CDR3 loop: CASSIAWELGQPQHF. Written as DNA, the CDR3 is TGTGCCAGTAGTATAGCCTGGGAACTGGGTCAGCCCCAGCATTTT. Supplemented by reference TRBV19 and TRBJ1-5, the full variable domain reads DGGITQSPKYLFRKEGQNVTLSCEQNLNHDAMYWYRQDPGQGLRLIYYSQIVNDFQKGDIAEGYSVSREKKESFPLTVTSAQKNPTAFYLCASSIAWELGQPQHFGDGTRLSIL.

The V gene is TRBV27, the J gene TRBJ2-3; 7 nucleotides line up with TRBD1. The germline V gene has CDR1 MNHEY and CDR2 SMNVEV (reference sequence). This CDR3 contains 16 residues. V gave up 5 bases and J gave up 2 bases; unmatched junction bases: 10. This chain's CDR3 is CASSPGTVQNTDTQYF. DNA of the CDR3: TGTGCCAGCAGTCCGGGGACAGTTCAAAACACAGATACGCAGTATTTT.

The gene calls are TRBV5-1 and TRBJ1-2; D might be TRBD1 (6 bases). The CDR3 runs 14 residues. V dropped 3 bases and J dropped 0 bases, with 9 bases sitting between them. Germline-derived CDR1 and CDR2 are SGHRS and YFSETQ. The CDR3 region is CASSSGTPNYGYTF. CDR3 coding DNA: TGCGCCAGCAGCTCCGGGACACCTAACTATGGCTACACCTTC.